These T cell receptor beta chains were read from a single sample in a study of OX40 agonist ivuxolimab in advanced cancers. Profiling relied on immunoSEQ multiplex PCR, and the TCRdb table lists in-frame clones only, not all of them. The table shows around 20,000 clones, with 65% to 80% occurring only once. This specimen consisted of CD4+ or CD8+ T cells sorted from blood, obtained in a trial of the OX40 agonist ivuxolimab. All receptors derive from an adult with an advanced solid tumor such as melanoma, head and neck, liver or kidney cancer. Each CDR3 is given with its conserved first and last residue. The D gene is left open where the match is weak. Clone size is not always given. Where it is, it says once, few, many or a class for expanded clones.

TRBV4-2	-	TRBJ2-2	-	TGTGCCAGCAGCCTTACCGGGGAGCTGTTTTTT	CASSLTGELFF
TRBV7-9	TRBD1	TRBJ1-2	-	TGTGCCAGCAGCCTCGGACAGGGGGCGCGGACTGGCTACACCTTC	CASSLGQGARTGYTF
TRBV7-9	TRBD1	TRBJ2-6	-	TGTGCCAGCACCGCTCAGGGGGTCGCCCCATCTGGGGCCAACGTCCTGACTTTC	CASTAQGVAPSGANVLTF
TRBV30	-	TRBJ1-1	-	TGTACCTACGGAAGGGGCATGAACACTGAAGCTTTCTTT	CTYGRGMNTEAFF
TRBV6-5	-	TRBJ2-1	-	TGTGCCAGCAGTTACGGGACACCTTCCTACAATGAGCAGTTCTTC	CASSYGTPSYNEQFF
TRBV5-8	TRBD2	TRBJ2-7	-	TGTGCCAGCGGTGGTAGCGGGGACCCGGGATACGAGCAGTACTTC	CASGGSGDPGYEQYF
TRBV5-6	-	TRBJ2-5	once	TGTGCCAGCAGCGGCTACAAGGAGCAGTACTTC	CASSGYKEQYF
TRBV11-2	-	TRBJ2-5	-	TGTGCCAGCAGCTTAGGTTCGGAACCTGGGTACTTC	CASSLGSEPGYF
TRBV28	-	TRBJ1-1	-	TGTGCCAGCAGTTTCTGGGGGCGGGGGATGAGGGCTGAAGCTTTCTTT	CASSFWGRGMRAEAFF
TRBV7-3	TRBD2	TRBJ2-5	-	TGTGCCAGCAGCCCGGGACTAGATGTCGAGACCCAGTACTTC	CASSPGLDVETQYF
TRBV6-5	TRBD1	TRBJ1-1	-	TGTGCCAGCAGTCCATCCGACAGGGTTAACACTGAAGCTTTCTTT	CASSPSDRVNTEAFF
TRBV7-9	-	TRBJ1-2	-	TGTGCCAGCAGCTTAGAGTCAGGACATGGCTACACCTTC	CASSLESGHGYTF
TRBV7-9	-	TRBJ1-3	-	TGTGCCAGCAGCTTAGTTTCATCGGCCTCTGGAAACACCATATATTTT	CASSLVSSASGNTIYF
TRBV19	-	TRBJ2-5	-	TGTGCCAGTAGTATCACAGGGCTAGCCGGCGAGACCCAGTACTTC	CASSITGLAGETQYF
TRBV15	TRBD2	TRBJ2-3	medium-sized	TGTGCCACCAGCAGAGATCTCTCGGCTAGCGGGGGCCCAGATACGCAGTATTTT	CATSRDLSASGGPDTQYF
TRBV6-9	-	TRBJ1-1	-	TGTGCCAGCAGTTATGGAAGCACTGAAGCTTTCTTT	CASSYGSTEAFF
TRBV6-5	-	TRBJ2-2	-	TGTGCCAGCAGTATGAGGACGGATTACACCGGGGAGCTGTTTTTT	CASSMRTDYTGELFF
TRBV7-9	TRBD2	TRBJ2-1	-	TGTGCCAGCAGCCCTAGTTCGGGGGGTAGCTCCTACAATGAGCAGTTCTTC	CASSPSSGGSSYNEQFF
TRBV5-4	-	TRBJ2-7	-	TGTGCCAGCAGCTATCGGGGCTCCTACGAGCAGTACTTC	CASSYRGSYEQYF
TRBV4-1	-	TRBJ2-2	-	TGCGCCAGCAGCCAAGTGGCTAGCAGCACCGGGGAGCTGTTTTTT	CASSQVASSTGELFF
TRBV27	TRBD1	TRBJ2-2	-	TGTGCCAGCAGGCTAACAGGGGGCACCGGGGAGCTGTTTTTT	CASRLTGGTGELFF
TRBV4-3	-	TRBJ1-3	few	TGCGCCAGCAGCCAAGATATTGGGACCTCCTCTGGAAACACCATATATTTT	CASSQDIGTSSGNTIYF
TRBV7-6	-	TRBJ2-7	-	TGTGCCAGCAGCTTAAACAGTGGGTCCTACGAGCAGTACTTC	CASSLNSGSYEQYF
TRBV6-5	-	TRBJ1-2	-	TGTGCCAGCAGTTACTCCTCAGGGTCTAACGGCTACACCTTC	CASSYSSGSNGYTF
TRBV10-2	-	TRBJ2-3	-	TGCGCCAGCAGCACTGCCCAGGGCACAGATACGCAGTATTTT	CASSTAQGTDTQYF
TRBV25-1	-	TRBJ1-2	few	TGTGCCAGCAGTGAATATGCAGGGCACTATGGCTACACCTTC	CASSEYAGHYGYTF
TRBV5-1	-	TRBJ2-7	once	TGCGCCAGCAGCTGGGGACTTGAGAACGAGCAGTACTTC	CASSWGLENEQYF
TRBV5-1	-	TRBJ1-3	once	TGCGCCAGCAGCTTGGAGGTCGGAATGTCCTCTGGAAACACCATATATTTT	CASSLEVGMSSGNTIYF
TRBV29-1	TRBD1	TRBJ2-6	-	TGCAGCGTTGAAGACCAGGACAGGTTCAACCCTGGGGCCAACGTCCTGACTTTC	CSVEDQDRFNPGANVLTF
TRBV18	-	TRBJ2-3	few	TGTGCCAGCTCACCACCCGGCCGGGGGGCCGGGGCAGATACGCAGTATTTT	CASSPPGRGAGADTQYF
TRBV19	-	TRBJ1-2	-	TGTGCCAGTACCTCCAGTAACTATGGCTACACCTTC	CASTSSNYGYTF
TRBV6-5	-	TRBJ1-4	-	TGTGCCAGCAGTTACTCGGGGGGCACTAATGAAAAACTGTTTTTT	CASSYSGGTNEKLFF
TRBV29-1	-	TRBJ1-2	-	TGCAGCGTTGCCCAGGGGTCCGGCGGCTACACCTTC	CSVAQGSGGYTF
TRBV27	-	TRBJ2-7	-	TGTGCCAGCGGAACCGGGCCCTTCCCCTACGAGCAGTACTTC	CASGTGPFPYEQYF
TRBV4-1	-	TRBJ2-3	-	TGCGCCAGCAGCCAAGATGAGTCATCTAGCACAGATACGCAGTATTTT	CASSQDESSSTDTQYF